This T cell receptor beta chain appears in the sequencing data of a study of blood T cell repertoires in COVID-19. Cohort allocation depended upon clinical history that participants reported. Trimming cost V 5 bases and J 5 bases; bases outside gene matches: 19. This CDR3 is built from 18 residues. CDR1 SEHNR and CDR2 FQNEAQ come from the germline V gene (reference sequence). The data were produced by immunoSEQ multiplex PCR, yet TCRdb's version contains in-frame clones alone and is incomplete. The sample has 250,000 to 350,000 clones, under 90% seen once. The receptor's source is a woman between 45 and 65 years old who had been exposed to COVID-19. Sequenced sample: PBMCs or T cells enriched from blood (not recorded which). The gene calls are TRBV7-9 and TRBJ2-5, with 8 bases fitting TRBD1. CDR3 region: CASSPVVFSGGFRETQYF. Here the CDR3 DNA reads TGTGCCAGCAGCCCCGTAGTGTTTTCAGGGGGCTTTCGTGAGACCCAGTACTTC.